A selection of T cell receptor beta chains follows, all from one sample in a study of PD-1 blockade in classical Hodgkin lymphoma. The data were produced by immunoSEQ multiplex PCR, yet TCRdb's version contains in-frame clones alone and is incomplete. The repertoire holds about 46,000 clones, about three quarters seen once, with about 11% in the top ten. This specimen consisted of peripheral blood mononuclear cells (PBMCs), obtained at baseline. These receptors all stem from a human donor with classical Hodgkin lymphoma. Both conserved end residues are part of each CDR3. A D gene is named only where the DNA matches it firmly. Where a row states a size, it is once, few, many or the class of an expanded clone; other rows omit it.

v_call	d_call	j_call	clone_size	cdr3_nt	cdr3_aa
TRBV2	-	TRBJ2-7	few	TGTGCCAGCACCCTCGACAGGCCCTACTACGAGCAGTACTTC	CASTLDRPYYEQYF
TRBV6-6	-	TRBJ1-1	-	TGTGCCAGCAGTTACACGACAGTACTAAACACTGAAGCTTTCTTT	CASSYTTVLNTEAFF
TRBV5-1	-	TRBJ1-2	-	TGCGCCAGCAGCCAGGGCCAGGGGCAGTATGGCTACACCTTC	CASSQGQGQYGYTF
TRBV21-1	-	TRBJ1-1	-	TGTGCCCGAGTGGGGAACACTGAAGCTTTCTTT	CARVGNTEAFF
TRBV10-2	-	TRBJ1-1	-	TGCGCCAGCAGGGGCGTGGGAGGGCAGACTGAAGCTTTCTTT	CASRGVGGQTEAFF
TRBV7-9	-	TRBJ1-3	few	TGTGCCAGCAGCTCCACATCTCAGGGTCCATCTGGAAACACCATATATTTT	CASSSTSQGPSGNTIYF
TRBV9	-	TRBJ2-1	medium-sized	TGTGCCAGCAGCGTATATAAGGATAGCTCCTACAATGAGCAGTTCTTC	CASSVYKDSSYNEQFF
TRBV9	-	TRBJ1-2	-	TGTGCCAGCAGCGTAGACGGAGGAGATGGCTACACCTTC	CASSVDGGDGYTF
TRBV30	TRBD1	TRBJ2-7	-	TGTGCCTGGAGTGTAACAGGGGCGGTCTACGAGCAGTACTTC	CAWSVTGAVYEQYF
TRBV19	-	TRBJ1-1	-	TGTGCCAGTAGTACCTACCGGGTAGGTAACACTGAAGCTTTCTTT	CASSTYRVGNTEAFF
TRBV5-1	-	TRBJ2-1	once	TGCGCCAGCAGCTTGGAGAGGTACAATGAGCAGTTCTTC	CASSLERYNEQFF
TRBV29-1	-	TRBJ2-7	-	TGCAGCGTTGCCAGGGCACGGGAGCAGTACTTC	CSVARAREQYF
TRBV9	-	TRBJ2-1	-	TGTGCCAGCAGCGTAGCCCTGTTCGGGGGCGGGGACAATGAGCAGTTCTTC	CASSVALFGGGDNEQFF
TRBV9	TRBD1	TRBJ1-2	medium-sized	TGTGCCAGCAGCGCGGACAGGGAGTTCCCTTCCCCTTATGGCTACACCTTC	CASSADREFPSPYGYTF
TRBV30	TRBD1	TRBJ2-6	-	TGTGCCTGGGTGGGGGGACAGGGGATCTCTGGGGCCAACGTCCTGACTTTC	CAWVGGQGISGANVLTF
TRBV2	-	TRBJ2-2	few	TGTGCCAGCAAGGTTATAACCGGGGAGCTGTTTTTT	CASKVITGELFF
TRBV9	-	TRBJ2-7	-	TGTGCCAGCAGCGTAGGGACGGGAAACGAGCAGTACTTC	CASSVGTGNEQYF
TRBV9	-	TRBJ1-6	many	TGTGCCAGCAGCCTCTCATCGGGGGGCAATTCACCCCTCCACTTT	CASSLSSGGNSPLHF
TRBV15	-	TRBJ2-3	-	TGTGCCACCAGCAGAGAGGTAGCCGCAGATACGCAGTATTTT	CATSREVAADTQYF
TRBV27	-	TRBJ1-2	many	TGTGCCAGCAGTCCGCAGGGTTGGGATGGCTACACCTTC	CASSPQGWDGYTF
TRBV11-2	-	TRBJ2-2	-	TGTGCCAGCAGCTTAAGTGGAAACACCGGGGAGCTGTTTTTT	CASSLSGNTGELFF
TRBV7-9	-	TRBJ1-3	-	TGTGCCAGCAGCTTTACAGGGACTGGAAACACCATATATTTT	CASSFTGTGNTIYF
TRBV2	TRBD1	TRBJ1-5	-	TGTGCCAGCCGGGGGGACAGTCGTCAGCCCCAGCATTTT	CASRGDSRQPQHF
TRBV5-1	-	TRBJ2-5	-	TGCGCCAGCGGACTACGCGAGACCCAGTACTTC	CASGLRETQYF
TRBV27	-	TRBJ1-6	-	TGTGCCAGCAGTTTATCATCTAGACAGAGGATTAATTCACCCCTCCACTTT	CASSLSSRQRINSPLHF
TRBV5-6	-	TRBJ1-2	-	TGTGCCAGCAGCTTGGACCCCAATAGCCGCTACACCTTC	CASSLDPNSRYTF
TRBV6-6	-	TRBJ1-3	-	TGTGCCAGCAGGAGGGCAGGTGCGTCTGACACCATATATTTT	CASRRAGASDTIYF
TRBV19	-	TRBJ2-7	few	TGTGCCAGTAGTCCCCGACGAAACGCCATAAGTAGGGCCTACGAGCAGTACTTC	CASSPRRNAISRAYEQYF
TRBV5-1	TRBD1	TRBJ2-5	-	TGCGCCAGCAGCTTGGAGGGACAGGGTAGGGAGACCCAGTACTTC	CASSLEGQGRETQYF
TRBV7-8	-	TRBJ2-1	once	TGTGCCAGCAGCTTAGCGCCGGAAAGGGAGCAGTTCTTC	CASSLAPEREQFF
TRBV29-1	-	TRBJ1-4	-	TGCAGCGCCTCGGTTGGGTTGTATGAAAAACTGTTTTTT	CSASVGLYEKLFF
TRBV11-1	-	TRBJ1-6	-	TGTGCCAGCAGCTCCACGCCTAGAAGGGGACAATCACCCCTCCACTTT	CASSSTPRRGQSPLHF
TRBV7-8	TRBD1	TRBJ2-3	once	TGTGCCAGCAGCTTAGGAGTGGCAGGGGGCGACGATACGCAGTATTTT	CASSLGVAGGDDTQYF
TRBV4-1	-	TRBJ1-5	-	TGCGCCAGCAGCCAATTTCACGAGTCGAATCAGCCCCAGCATTTT	CASSQFHESNQPQHF
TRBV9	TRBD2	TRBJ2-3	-	TGTGCCAGCAGCCCTACCGGGACTAGCGTGGATACGCAGTATTTT	CASSPTGTSVDTQYF
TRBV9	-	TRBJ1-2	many	TGTGCCAGCAGCGTATCAGGATCCTATGGCTACACCTTC	CASSVSGSYGYTF
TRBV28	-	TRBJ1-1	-	TGTGCCAGCAGTCTCAGGGGACGCACTGAAGCTTTCTTT	CASSLRGRTEAFF
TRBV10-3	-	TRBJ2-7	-	TGTGCCATCAGGGACAGTACCTACGAGCAGTACTTC	CAIRDSTYEQYF
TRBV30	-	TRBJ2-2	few	TGTGCCTGGAGTGTAACCCCGAACGGCCCCACCGGGGAGCTGTTTTTT	CAWSVTPNGPTGELFF
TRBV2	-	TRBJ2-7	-	TGTGCCAGCAGCCGGACGGTCGGGGCTTACGAGCAGTACTTC	CASSRTVGAYEQYF
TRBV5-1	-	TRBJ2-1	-	TGCGCCAGCAGCTCGGACGTCTACAATGAGCAGTTCTTC	CASSSDVYNEQFF
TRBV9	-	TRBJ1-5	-	TGTGCCAGCAGCGTAGGGGGAAAAAATCAGCCCCAGCATTTT	CASSVGGKNQPQHF